This T cell receptor (beta chain) derives from a study of blood T cell repertoires in COVID-19. V was shortened by 2 bases and J by 4 bases, with 8 bases between the two germline ends. CDR1 and CDR2 from the germline V gene are SGHTA and FQGNSA. The CDR3 is 13 amino acids. This clone was counted a single time. The study drew participants aged about 18 to 95 years from some 24 US areas. Cohort 3 donors were reported recovered after two negative PCRs, clearance, or symptom resolution. Repertoires were generated with immunoSEQ multiplex PCR, while TCRdb's copy carries only in-frame clones and drops some. The sample includes roughly 260,000 clones, 80% to 95% of them seen just once.

The sequencing input was PBMCs or T cells enriched from blood (not recorded which). The chain joins TRBV7-2 to TRBJ2-5; D is possibly TRBD2 (6 bases). This clonotype was obtained from a woman between 18 and 29 years old who had recovered from COVID-19. For the CDR3, the DNA is TGTGCCAGCAGCTTATGGGGGGTAGAGACCCAGTACTTC. This translates into CASSLWGVETQYF.